This TCR beta chain was found in a study of response to subunit inactivated influenza vaccine. This clonotype was found a few times. TCRdb called the RT-PCR reads again in MiXCR, with one record for every CDR3 protein. The data show 610,000 or so distinct CDR3 sequences, 14% seen once. Germline CDR1 reads LGHNA; CDR2 reads YNFKEQ. This CDR3 region has 18 residues. The germline V and J ends were trimmed by 4 bases and 9 bases, with 27 bases remaining between them. This TCR was recovered from a man aged 50 to 59 who received an inactivated influenza vaccine. This chain connects TRBV4-2 to TRBJ1-4; D perhaps matches TRBD1 (6 bases). The sample consisted of PBMCs from blood, taken 11 to 12 days after vaccination. This chain's CDR3 is CASSPPTFRGRLSKKLFF. CDR3 DNA: TGTGCCAGCAGCCCCCCAACGTTCCGGGGGCGCTTGAGTAAAAAACTGTTTTTT.